This note documents a single T cell receptor beta chain sequence. No antigen is known for it. This record comes from a study of shared clonotypes between healthy human individuals. Findings of the study overall: Larger estimated richness was generally seen in naive subsets than in memory subsets. Sequencing of the sorted subsets was shown by rarefaction to be incomplete despite large depth.

Genomic DNA of every subset was divided equally among multiple immunoSEQ plates. Sequenced by immunoSEQ multiplex PCR; TCRdb stores in-frame clones only, minus some. The sample includes about 2.5 million clones, 92% seen only once; the top ten take around 0.35%. The V gene's germline CDR1 is SEHNR and CDR2 FQNEAQ (reference sequence). Trimming removed 1 base from V and 0 bases from J, with 13 bases in between. This CDR3 is 16 amino acids long. The chain recombines TRBV7-9 with TRBJ2-7; maybe TRBD2 (5 bases). The receptor was derived from a young man in good health. Some clones in this sample may be carry-over from other donors' samples. Sequencing was carried out using naive CD4+ T cells from PBMCs. Sample subset: CD45RA+ positively selected. The CDR3 spells CASSLGQTKSSYEQYF. The CDR3 nucleotides are TGTGCCAGCAGCTTAGGCCAGACTAAAAGCTCCTACGAGCAGTACTTC. The full variable domain, rest sourced from reference TRBV7-9 and TRBJ2-7, is DTGVSQNPRHKITKRGQNVTFRCDPISEHNRLYWYRQTLGQGPEFLTYFQNEAQLEKSRLLSDRFSAERPKGSFSTLEIQRTEQGDSAMYLCASSLGQTKSSYEQYFGPGTRLTVT.